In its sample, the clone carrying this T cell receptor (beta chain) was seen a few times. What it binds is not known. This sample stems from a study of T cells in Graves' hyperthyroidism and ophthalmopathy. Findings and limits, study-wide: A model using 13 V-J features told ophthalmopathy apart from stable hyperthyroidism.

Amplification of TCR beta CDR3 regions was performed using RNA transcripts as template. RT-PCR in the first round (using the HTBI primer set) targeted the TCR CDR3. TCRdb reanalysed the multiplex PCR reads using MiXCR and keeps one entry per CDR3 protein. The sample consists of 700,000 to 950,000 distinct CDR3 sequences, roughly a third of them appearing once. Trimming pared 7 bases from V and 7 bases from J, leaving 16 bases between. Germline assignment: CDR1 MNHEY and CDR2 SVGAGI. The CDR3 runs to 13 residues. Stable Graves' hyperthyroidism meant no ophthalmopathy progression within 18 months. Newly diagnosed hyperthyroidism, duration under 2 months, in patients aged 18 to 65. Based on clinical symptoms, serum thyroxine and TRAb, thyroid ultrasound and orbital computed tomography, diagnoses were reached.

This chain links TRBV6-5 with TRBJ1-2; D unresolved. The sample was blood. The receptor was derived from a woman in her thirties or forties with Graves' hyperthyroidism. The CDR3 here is CASITYGRFGYTF. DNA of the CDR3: TGTGCCAGCATAACGTACGGGCGCTTTGGCTACACCTTC.